This TCR beta chain was sequenced for a study of blood T cell repertoires in COVID-19. The germline V gene has CDR1 LGHNA and CDR2 YSLEER. The V and J ends lost 4 bases and 4 bases, in that order; junction bases with no gene match: 5. CDR3 length: 14 residues. Data came from immunoSEQ multiplex PCR; TCRdb stores just in-frame clones and leaves some out. The profile shows under 300,000 clones, about 80% of them singletons. Sequencing was done on a sample of peripheral blood. This TCR came from a woman aged 45-59 years who had recovered from COVID-19. V usage is TRBV4-3 and J usage is TRBJ1-2; TRBD1 aligns across 8 bases. CDR3 protein: CASSRDRSPYGYTF. DNA for the CDR3: TGCGCCAGCAGCCGGGACAGGAGCCCCTATGGCTACACCTTC.